This T cell receptor (beta chain) was sequenced for a study of T-cell reconstitution after alpha-beta-depleted transplantation in children (dated by TCRdb to about 2016). The study in broad terms: Using TCR repertoire profiling, the study quantitatively followed how T-cell immune reconstitution unfolded in children after TCRalphabeta/CD19-depleted allogeneic hematopoietic cell transplantation. On the study overall, not on this receptor specifically: In some patients, high TCRbeta diversity at day 60 was attributed to recipient T cells and intrathymic progenitors that had survived conditioning. The frequencies of hyperexpanded clones fell over the following months, and after one year, T-cell counts and TCRbeta diversity were mostly attributed to newly produced T cells. About two months after transplant, the apparently early recovery of alphabetaT-cell counts reportedly depended on just several hundred clones that had expanded rapidly and came from non-depleted graft cells.

This specimen's treatment or condition label, interpreted: allogeneic hematopoietic cell transplantation with graft depleted of TCRalphabeta T cells and CD19 B cells. Transplant recipients were children who received TCRalphabeta/CD19-depleted allogeneic hematopoietic cell grafts. The library was prepared using PCR. Sequenced using an Illumina HiSeq 2500. To normalize quantification of the TCRbeta repertoire, the TCR libraries were built with molecular barcoding that relied on unique molecular identifiers. Starting from the raw public reads, TCRdb applied fastp trimming at Q25, assembled clones with MiXCR and retained in-frame beta chains. CDR3 protein duplicates are merged, each entry listing the most common genes and DNA. The sample contains 500,000 to 750,000 distinct CDR3 sequences, around 13% of them found a single time. The top ten hold approximately 2% of the sample. V drops 6 bases and J drops 1 base, leaving 17 bases in between. Looking up the germline V gene (reference sequence) yields CDR1 DFQATT and CDR2 SNEGSKA. The CDR3 numbers 15 residues from cysteine through phenylalanine. The sequence is cut down to CDR3 DNA, 45 bases in frame from base 1.

This clonotype was recorded a few times. The antigen it binds to is not known. Base qualities are not recorded, but no much larger clone differs from it by a single base. This sequence originates from a male patient aged 5 to 17 who had a stem cell transplant for acute myeloid leukemia, so the T cells may come from the graft donor. Here the chain combines TRBV20-1 and TRBJ2-3; TRBD2 might be the D gene, on 5 matching bases. The sample here was PBMCs, mostly from graft donor cells, taken 360 days after TCRalphabeta/CD19-depleted stem cell transplant. The CDR3 region reads CSATPLAFRTDTQYF. In nucleotide form, the sequence is TGCAGTGCCACCCCCCTAGCTTTTCGCACAGATACGCAGTATTTT.